Below, 15 T cell receptor beta chains from the same sample are listed, as sequenced in a study of human T cells and chemical hapten exposure. The sample's time point: pre-sensitization, week 0. Treatment of the sample: therapeutic diphenylcyclopropenone sensitization with weekly scalp DPC. In TCRdb, the RACE reads were re-called with MiXCR into one record per CDR3 protein. This repertoire shows more than 75,000 distinct CDR3 sequences, nearly 10% found once; its top ten account for less than 4.5%. The input for sequencing was whole blood, taken in connection with sensitization to the hapten diphenylcyclopropenone (DPC). These receptors originate from a woman aged 40-49 years with alopecia areata. Some clones in this sample may be carry-over from other donors' samples.

The sample holds many counts of this clonotype. The chain employs TRBV4-2 and TRBJ2-5; 10 bases line up with TRBD2. The CDR3 is 16 residues long. V gave up 1 base and J gave up 4 bases; unmatched junction bases: 6. CDR1 and CDR2 from the germline V gene are LGHNA and YNFKEQ. The CDR3 loop is CASSQALAGAGETQYF. DNA for the CDR3: TGTGCCAGCAGCCAAGCTCTAGCGGGGGCTGGAGAGACCCAGTACTTC.

This chain links TRBV4-2 with TRBJ1-2, with D uncertain. CDR1 is LGHNA and CDR2 is YNFKEQ in the germline V gene. The CDR3 totals 15 residues. Trimming removed 0 bases from V and 4 bases from J, with 12 bases in between. CDR3 amino acids: CASSQDGTAPYGYTF. The CDR3 bases are TGTGCCAGCAGCCAAGATGGCACAGCACCCTATGGCTACACCTTC.

Concerning this clonotype: This sequence may be a read error, since a much larger clone differs from it by one base. This chain joins TRBV29-1 and TRBJ2-1; 7 positions agree with TRBD1. With the DNA end fitting TRBJ2-7 better, the J assignment may be wrong. CDR3 size: 14 residues. Germline CDR1 SQVTM, CDR2 ANQGSEA. CDR3 protein: CSVEGGGRYNEQYF. The CDR3 bases are TGCAGCGTTGAAGGAGGGGGCAGGTACAATGAGCAGTACTTC.

This clonotype was seen a handful of times. The chain employs TRBV28 and TRBJ2-7; D is ambiguous. This CDR3 has 14 residues. Per germline, CDR1 MDHEN and CDR2 SYDVKM. V was cut by 3 bases and J by 2 bases, with 11 bases left in between. CDR3 sequence reads: CASSFPGRTYEQYF. CDR3 in DNA: TGTGCCAGCAGTTTCCCTGGACGGACCTACGAGCAGTACTTC.

This clonotype was counted a few times. This chain uses TRBV7-2 with TRBJ2-1; D is undetermined. The V and J ends lost 5 bases and 2 bases respectively, with 13 bases between them. The CDR3 spans 15 residues. Germline CDR1 SGHTA, CDR2 FQGNSA. CDR3 nucleotides: TGTGCCAGCAGCCAACGAGCATACACCTACAATGAGCAGTTCTTC. Its protein is CASSQRAYTYNEQFF. Based on the CDR3 plus reference TRBV7-2 and TRBJ2-1, the full variable domain is GAGVSQSPSNKVTEKGKDVELRCDPISGHTALYWYRQSLGQGLEFLIYFQGNSAPDKSGLPSDRFSAERTGGSVSTLTIQRTQQEDSAVYLCASSQRAYTYNEQFFGPGTRLTVL.

This clonotype was seen more than once but under ten times. The rearrangement uses TRBV12-3 or TRBV12-4 and TRBJ2-3, with D uncertain. The CDR3 sequence is 13 residues long. V was trimmed by 5 bases and J by 5 bases, leaving 11 bases between them. The CDR3 bases are TGTGCCAGCAGTCTGGATTCACGAGATACGCAGTATTTT. Translation: CASSLDSRDTQYF.

The CDR3 is CATSRDPGLIYEQYF. The CDR3 DNA sequence: TGTGCCACCAGCAGAGACCCGGGTCTAATCTACGAGCAGTACTTC. The chain employs TRBV15 and TRBJ2-7, with D unclear. CDR3 length: 15 residues. With 0 bases removed from V and 3 bases from J, the gap between germline ends came to 12 bases. The germline V gene encodes CDR1 LNHNV and CDR2 YYDKDF (reference sequence).

The J gene is TRBJ2-5, the V gene TRBV6-1; 11 bases fit TRBD1. In germline, CDR1 is MNHNS, CDR2 SASEGT. The CDR3 has 15 amino acids. The V and J ends lost 4 bases and 5 bases, in that order; junction bases with no gene match: 6. The chain's CDR3 is CASSGTGGEGETQYF. In nucleotides, the CDR3 is TGTGCCAGCAGTGGGACAGGGGGCGAAGGGGAGACCCAGTACTTC.

The chain is built from TRBV7-3 and TRBJ2-1, with D uncertain. Trimming took off 2 bases at V and 0 bases at J, with 8 bases between the two ends. The CDR3 spans 15 residues. Germline V gene data show CDR1 as SGHTA and CDR2 as FQGTGA. CDR3 loop: CASSLWQSSYNEQFF. In DNA, the CDR3 is TGTGCCAGCAGCTTATGGCAGAGCTCCTACAATGAGCAGTTCTTC.

This clonotype was counted many times. The chain combines TRBV20-1 with TRBJ2-6; 9 bases are a match to TRBD2. The CDR3 runs to 16 residues. V lost 4 bases, J lost 0 bases, and 4 bases stayed unmatched. CDR1 is DFQATT, CDR2 SNEGSKA, per germline (reference sequence). DNA for the CDR3: TGCAGTGCTACAGCGGGGGGTCCCTCTGGGGCCAACGTCCTGACTTTC. Protein sequence: CSATAGGPSGANVLTF.

This clonotype was detected ten times or more. J is TRBJ2-1 and V is TRBV7-2; the match to TRBD2 covers 10 bases. The CDR3 contains 15 residues. Germline V lookup: CDR1 SGHTA, CDR2 FQGNSA. V was pared by 2 bases and J by 4 bases, with 2 bases of the junction left unmatched. CDR3 bases: TGTGCCAGCAGCTTATCTAGCGGGGGTTACAATGAGCAGTTCTTC. Protein sequence: CASSLSSGGYNEQFF.

This clonotype has a count of ten or more. This chain connects TRBV15 to TRBJ1-3; perhaps TRBD1 as D (6 bases). The ends were cut back, 6 bases at V and 6 bases at J, with 15 bases in the middle. The CDR3 is 14 residues long. Germline CDR1 LNHNV, CDR2 YYDKDF (reference sequence). In nucleotides, the CDR3 is TGTGCCACCAGAGCGCCGGGGACAACAAACACCATATATTTT. This gives the protein CATRAPGTTNTIYF.

This clonotype has more than one count but fewer than ten. The chain has TRBV9 and TRBJ1-2, with 7 bases lining up with TRBD1. In germline, CDR1 is SGDLS, CDR2 YYNGEE. The CDR3 length is 15 residues. J was trimmed by 0 bases and V by 4 bases; bases with no gene match: 6. CDR3 nucleotide sequence: TGTGCCAGCAGCCTCCGGGACAGTGCTAACTATGGCTACACCTTC. Translated: CASSLRDSANYGYTF. Variable domain in full (rest from reference TRBV9 and TRBJ1-2): DSGVTQTPKHLITATGQRVTLRCSPRSGDLSVYWYQQSLDQGLQFLIQYYNGEERAKGNILERFSAQQFPDLHSELNLSSLELGDSALYFCASSLRDSANYGYTFGSGTRLTVV.

The V and J genes are TRBV6-6 and TRBJ1-1; TRBD1 aligns across 7 bases. The CDR3 loop spans 15 amino acids. Germline CDR1 and CDR2: MNHNY and SVGAGI (reference sequence). V trimming: 6 bases; J trimming: 3 bases; junction bases outside the gene matches: 10. The CDR3 reads CASSKPGTEDTEAFF. The DNA for the CDR3 is TGTGCCAGCAGCAAGCCCGGGACAGAAGACACTGAAGCTTTCTTT.

This clonotype has more than one count but fewer than ten. The chain joins TRBV4-2 to TRBJ2-1, with D possibly being TRBD1 (7 bases). V shed 0 bases and J shed 2 bases, with 17 bases lying between them. There are 18 residues in the CDR3. CDR1 and CDR2 (germline): LGHNA, YNFKEQ. The CDR3 region is CASSQDAGQIRAYNEQFF. As DNA, the CDR3 is TGTGCCAGCAGCCAAGATGCGGGACAGATCCGAGCCTACAATGAGCAGTTCTTC.